Below, 11 T cell receptor beta chains from the same sample are listed, as sequenced in a study of shared clonotypes between healthy human individuals. Libraries were prepared by immunoSEQ multiplex PCR; TCRdb keeps only in-frame clonotypes and omits some of them. Of 2 million or so clones listed, roughly 95% are singletons. What was sequenced was naive CD4+ T cells sorted from blood. Indicated subset: CD45RA+ positively selected. These receptors came from a man between 18 and 35 years old in good health.

This clone was observed a single time. The chain carries TRBV28 and TRBJ1-5, with D uncertain. The CDR3 length is 14 residues. The germline V and J ends were trimmed by 4 bases and 2 bases, with 9 bases remaining between them. Germline V CDR1 and CDR2: MDHEN, SYDVKM. CDR3: CASSYGSGNQPQHF. In DNA form, the CDR3 reads TGTGCCAGCAGTTATGGGTCAGGCAATCAGCCCCAGCATTTT.

The chain recombines TRBV27 with TRBJ1-1; D is unresolved. V was shortened by 7 bases and J by 1 base, with 13 bases between the two germline ends. CDR3 length equals 14 residues. CDR1 is MNHEY and CDR2 is SMNVEV in the germline V gene (reference sequence). The CDR3 reads CASMREVSNTEAFF. As DNA, the CDR3 is TGTGCCAGCATGAGGGAGGTCTCGAACACTGAAGCTTTCTTT.

The V gene is TRBV6-5, the J gene TRBJ1-3, with D possibly being TRBD1 (6 bases). V gave up 5 bases and J gave up 1 base, with 9 bases separating them. CDR1 and CDR2 from the germline V gene are MNHEY and SVGAGI. The CDR3 is 14 residues long. CDR3 in amino acids: CASSNRVSGNTIYF. In DNA form, the CDR3 reads TGTGCCAGCAGTAACAGGGTATCTGGAAACACCATATATTTT.

A note on this clone: Distinct nucleotide sequences in the sample also encode this CDR3. The V and J genes are TRBV7-2 and TRBJ2-1; tentative D call: TRBD2 (5 bases). The CDR3 is 13 amino acids. Per germline, CDR1 SGHTA and CDR2 FQGNSA. V gave up 6 bases and J gave up 7 bases, with 13 bases separating them. As DNA, the CDR3 is TGTGCCAGCAGTTCTGGACTCATTAATGAGCAGTTCTTC. The encoded protein is CASSSGLINEQFF.

The genes are TRBV6-5 and TRBJ1-6, with TRBD1 as a possible D gene (6 bases). V lost 4 bases and J 9 bases, leaving 13 bases between the germline ends. The CDR3 length is 14 residues. The germline CDR1 and CDR2 sequences are MNHEY and SVGAGI. The DNA for the CDR3 is TGTGCCAGCAGTTCTAATCAGGGGAGTTCACCCCTCCACTTT. Its protein product is CASSSNQGSSPLHF.

The chain is built from TRBV6-6 and TRBJ1-1, with a tentative D call TRBD1 (5 bases). The germline CDR1 and CDR2 sequences are MNHNY and SVGAGI (reference sequence). The CDR3 is 14 residues long. V lost 6 bases, J lost 0 bases, and 11 bases lay in between. The chain's CDR3 is CASRWDGMNTEAFF. CDR3 nucleotides: TGTGCCAGCAGATGGGACGGCATGAACACTGAAGCTTTCTTT.

The chain has TRBV18 and TRBJ2-2; D unresolved. CDR1 and CDR2 (germline): KGHSH, LQKENI. Trimming took 6 bases from V and 3 from J, leaving 14 bases between them. There are 15 residues in the CDR3. Here the CDR3 reads CASSRRVSDTGELFF. The CDR3 DNA reads TGTGCCAGCTCGCGCCGGGTCTCCGACACCGGGGAGCTGTTTTTT.

The V gene is TRBV30, the J gene TRBJ2-5; tentatively, D is TRBD1 or TRBD2 (6 bases each). This CDR3 is 16 amino acids long. Germline V CDR1 and CDR2: GTSNPN, SVGIG (reference sequence). Trimming left V 3 bases short and J 4 bases short, with 21 bases between. CDR3 in amino acids: CAWRGGGQGRRETQYF. CDR3 bases: TGTGCCTGGAGAGGAGGGGGGCAGGGGCGCAGAGAGACCCAGTACTTC.

In regard to this clone: Additional DNA sequences in this sample encode the identical CDR3. The rearrangement joins TRBV7-6 to TRBJ2-5, with D uncertain. V lost 5 bases, J lost 1 base, and 11 bases lay in between. This CDR3 contains 14 residues. Germline V gene lookup returns CDR1 SGHVS and CDR2 FNYEAQ. The CDR3 nucleotides are TGTGCCAGCAGCCGCCGGGCCAGCCAAGAGACCCAGTACTTC. This codes for CASSRRASQETQYF.

The J gene is TRBJ1-1, the V gene TRBV10-3; D is ambiguous. Trimming removed 10 bases from V and 2 bases from J, with 14 bases in between. CDR1 is ENHRY, CDR2 SYGVKD, per germline. The CDR3 loop spans 13 amino acids. CDR3 protein: CATSVGGNTEAFF. CDR3 nucleotide sequence: TGTGCCACCAGCGTGGGAGGTAACACTGAAGCTTTCTTT.

This chain connects TRBV5-1 to TRBJ2-2; D possibly corresponds to TRBD2 (6 bases). The CDR3 has 18 amino acids. V was clipped by 3 bases and J by 4 bases, with 22 bases between them. Looked up from germline, CDR1 is SGHRS and CDR2 is YFSETQ. The CDR3 loop reads CASSSGGISYQATGELFF. The CDR3 nucleotides read TGCGCCAGCAGCTCCGGAGGGATTTCCTACCAAGCCACCGGGGAGCTGTTTTTT.